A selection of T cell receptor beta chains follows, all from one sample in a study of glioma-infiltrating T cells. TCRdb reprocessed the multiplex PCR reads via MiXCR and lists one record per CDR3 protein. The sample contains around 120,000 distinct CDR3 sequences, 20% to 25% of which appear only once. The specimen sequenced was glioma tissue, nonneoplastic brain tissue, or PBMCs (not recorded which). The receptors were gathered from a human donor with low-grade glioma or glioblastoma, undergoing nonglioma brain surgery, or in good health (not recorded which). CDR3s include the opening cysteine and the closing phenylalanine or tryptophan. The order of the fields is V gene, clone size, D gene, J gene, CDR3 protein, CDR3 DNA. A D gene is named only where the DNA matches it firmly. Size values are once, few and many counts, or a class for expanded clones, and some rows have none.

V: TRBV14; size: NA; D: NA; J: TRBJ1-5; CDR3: CASSRGGPNQPQHF; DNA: TGTGCCAGCAGCCGAGGTGGCCCCAATCAGCCCCAGCATTTT
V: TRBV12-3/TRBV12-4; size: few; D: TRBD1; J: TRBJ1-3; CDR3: CASSPRTGYGNTIYF; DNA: TGTGCCAGCAGTCCTCGGACAGGGTATGGAAACACCATATATTTT
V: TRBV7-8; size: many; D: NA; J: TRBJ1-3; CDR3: CASMGLSAGNTIYF; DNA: TGTGCCAGCATGGGATTGAGCGCTGGAAACACCATATATTTT
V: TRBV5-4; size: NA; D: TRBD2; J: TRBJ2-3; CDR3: CASSLQGGADTQYF; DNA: TGTGCCAGCAGCCTCCAGGGAGGGGCCGATACGCAGTATTTT
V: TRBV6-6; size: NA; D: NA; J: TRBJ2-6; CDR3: CASSYSIVRSGANVLTF; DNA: TGTGCCAGCAGTTACTCGATCGTCCGGTCTGGGGCCAACGTCCTGACTTTC
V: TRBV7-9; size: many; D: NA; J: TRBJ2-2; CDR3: CASSLGATGELFF; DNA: TGTGCCAGCAGCTTAGGCGCCACCGGGGAGCTGTTTTTT
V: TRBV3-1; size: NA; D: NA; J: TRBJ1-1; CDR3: CASSQVHTEAFF; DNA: TGTGCCAGCAGCCAAGTCCACACTGAAGCTTTCTTT
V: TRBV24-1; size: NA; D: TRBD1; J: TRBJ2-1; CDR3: CATSDWVGDRGLNEQFF; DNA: TGTGCCACCAGTGATTGGGTAGGGGACAGGGGTTTGAATGAGCAGTTCTTC
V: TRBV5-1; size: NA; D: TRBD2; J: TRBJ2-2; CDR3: CASSLAGTSGGNTGELFF; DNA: TGCGCCAGCAGCTTGGCCGGGACTAGCGGGGGAAACACCGGGGAGCTGTTTTTT
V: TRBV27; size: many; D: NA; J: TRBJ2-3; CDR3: CASSSSAGLTDTQYF; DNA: TGTGCCAGCAGTTCCTCGGCGGGGCTCACAGATACGCAGTATTTT
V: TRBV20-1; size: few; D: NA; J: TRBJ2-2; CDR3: CSAREGPSTGELFF; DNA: TGCAGTGCTAGAGAGGGTCCCAGCACCGGGGAGCTGTTTTTT
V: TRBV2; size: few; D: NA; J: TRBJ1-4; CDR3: CATVRTATNEKLFF; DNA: TGTGCCACCGTGAGGACAGCTACTAATGAAAAACTGTTTTTT
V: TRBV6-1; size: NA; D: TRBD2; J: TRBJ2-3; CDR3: CASSLGSGLAGLTDTQYF; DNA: TGTGCCAGCAGCCTTGGATCAGGACTAGCGGGGCTCACAGATACGCAGTATTTT
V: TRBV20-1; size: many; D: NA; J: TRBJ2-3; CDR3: CSARGGQGTSTDTQYF; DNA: TGCAGTGCTAGAGGGGGGCAAGGGACTAGCACAGATACGCAGTATTTT
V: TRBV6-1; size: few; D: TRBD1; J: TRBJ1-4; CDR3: CASKNRGQGEKLFF; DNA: TGTGCCAGCAAGAACAGGGGGCAGGGGGAAAAACTGTTTTTT
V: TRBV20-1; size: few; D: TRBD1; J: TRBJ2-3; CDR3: CSARGRGHGDTQYF; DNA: TGCAGTGCCAGAGGCAGGGGGCACGGAGATACGCAGTATTTT
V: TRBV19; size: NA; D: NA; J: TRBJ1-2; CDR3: CASRDSGRSGGYTF; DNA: TGTGCCAGCAGGGACTCGGGAAGGTCTGGTGGCTACACCTTC
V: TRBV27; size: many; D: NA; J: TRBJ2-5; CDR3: CASSDGSLEETQYF; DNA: TGTGCCAGCAGTGACGGCAGCCTGGAAGAGACCCAGTACTTC
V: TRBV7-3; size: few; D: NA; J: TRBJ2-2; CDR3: CASAQNTGELFF; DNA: TGTGCCAGCGCACAGAACACCGGGGAGCTGTTTTTT
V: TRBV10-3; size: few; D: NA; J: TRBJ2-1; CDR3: CAISEGLNEQFF; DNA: TGTGCCATCAGTGAGGGGTTGAATGAGCAGTTCTTC
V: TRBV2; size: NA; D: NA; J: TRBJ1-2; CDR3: CASSALGFGYTF; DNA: TGTGCCAGCAGTGCCCTAGGGTTTGGCTACACCTTC
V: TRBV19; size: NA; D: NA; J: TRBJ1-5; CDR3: CASSIRTAYSNQPQHF; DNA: TGTGCCAGTAGTATACGGACAGCTTATAGCAATCAGCCCCAGCATTTT
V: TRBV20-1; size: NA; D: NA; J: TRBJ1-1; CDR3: CSARSARADNLNTEAFF; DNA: TGCAGTGCTAGAAGTGCCCGAGCGGACAACTTGAACACTGAAGCTTTCTTT
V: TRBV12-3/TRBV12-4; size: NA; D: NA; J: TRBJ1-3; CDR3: CASSLWGGGNTIYF; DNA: TGTGCCAGCAGTTTGTGGGGCGGTGGAAACACCATATATTTT
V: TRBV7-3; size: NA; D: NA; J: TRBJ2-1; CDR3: CASSSSGRKSSYNEQFF; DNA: TGTGCCAGCAGCTCCTCGGGACGTAAAAGCTCCTACAATGAGCAGTTCTTC
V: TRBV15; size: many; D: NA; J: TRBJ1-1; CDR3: CATSTALNTEAFF; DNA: TGTGCCACCAGCACAGCCCTGAACACTGAAGCTTTCTTT